Below, one TCR beta chain is given with its context. The V gene's germline CDR1 is SQVTM and CDR2 ANQGSEA. CDR3 length: 14 residues. After removal of 4 bases from V and 2 bases from J, the junction contained 7 bases not matched to a gene. These data originate in a study of T cell responses to AZD1222 COVID-19 vaccine. Using immunoSEQ multiplex PCR, the repertoire was profiled, and TCRdb retains in-frame clones only, with some absent. Of 120,000 or so clones in the sample, roughly 90% were seen once. The sequence came from an adult in good health. The material sequenced was peripheral blood, taken on day 0 of AZD1222 vaccination. The V gene is TRBV29-1, the J gene TRBJ1-2; 7 bases align to TRBD1. The CDR3 bases are TGCAGCGTTGGATTACAGGGGTCGAACTATGGCTACACCTTC. Protein sequence: CSVGLQGSNYGYTF.